One and the same sample provided the 4 T cell receptor beta chains below, sequenced in a study of molecular identifiers for immune sequencing clone quantification. TCRdb passed the PCR reads through MiXCR, listing each CDR3 protein once. This table holds 460,000 or so distinct CDR3 sequences, about a quarter found once. The sequenced sample was naive CD8+ T cells from blood, with Jurkat cell RNA spiked in. Subset denoted: FACS-sorted CD8+CD4-CCR7+CD45RA+ naive T cells. These receptors were taken from a human donor in good health. Some libraries in this study had Jurkat cell RNA spiked in.

Worth noting for this clonotype: Since a much larger clone is just one base distant, this may be a read error. The V call is TRBV4-3, the J call TRBJ2-6; possible D gene TRBD1, 6 bases. The CDR3 sequence is 18 residues long. Germline V gene sequence: CDR1 LGHNA, CDR2 YSLEER. Trimming cost V 4 bases and J 2 bases, with 18 bases left between them. The CDR3 nucleotides are TGCGCCAGCAGCCCTCAACACAGGGTGGATCCTGGGGCCAACGTCCTGACTTTC. It specifies CASSPQHRVDPGANVLTF.

The rearrangement joins TRBV4-3 to TRBJ2-5; D not certain. Germline CDR1 reads LGHNA; CDR2 reads YSLEER. The CDR3 contains 15 residues. V was trimmed by 0 bases and J by 1 base, leaving 9 bases between them. The CDR3 bases are TGCGCCAGCAGCCAAGATCAAATAAGCCAAGAGACCCAGTACTTC. Its translation is CASSQDQISQETQYF.

V gene TRBV4-3 combines with J gene TRBJ2-4, with D perhaps assigned TRBD1 or TRBD2 (5 bases each). CDR1 LGHNA and CDR2 YSLEER come from the germline V gene. Trimming pared 0 bases from V and 0 bases from J, leaving 12 bases between. The CDR3 is 17 amino acids. The CDR3 DNA reads TGCGCCAGCAGCCAAGAAGTAGGGACCTTAGCCAAAAACATTCAGTACTTC. Protein product: CASSQEVGTLAKNIQYF.

In its sample, this clonotype was seen many times. The chain links TRBV13 to TRBJ2-3; TRBD2 aligns across 10 bases. Germline CDR1 PRHDT, CDR2 FYEKMQ (reference sequence). Losses at the gene ends were 5 bases for V and 6 bases for J; bases not matched to a gene: 11. This CDR3 region has 16 residues. The CDR3 DNA sequence: TGTGCCAGCAGCCCGGAAGAAGCGGGGGGGCATGATACGCAGTATTTT. Amino acid sequence: CASSPEEAGGHDTQYF.